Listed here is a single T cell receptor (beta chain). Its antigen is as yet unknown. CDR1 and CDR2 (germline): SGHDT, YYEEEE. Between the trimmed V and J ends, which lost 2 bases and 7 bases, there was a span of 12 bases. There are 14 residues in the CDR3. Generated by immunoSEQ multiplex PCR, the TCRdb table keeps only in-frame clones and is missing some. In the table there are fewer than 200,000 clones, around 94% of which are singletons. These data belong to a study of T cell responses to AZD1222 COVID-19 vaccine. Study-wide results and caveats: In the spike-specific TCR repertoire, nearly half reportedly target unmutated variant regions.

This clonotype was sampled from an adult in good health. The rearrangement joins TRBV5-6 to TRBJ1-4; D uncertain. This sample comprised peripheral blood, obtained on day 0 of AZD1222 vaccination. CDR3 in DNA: TGTGCCAGCAGCTTCGGAGGGAGGCTTGAAAAACTGTTTTTT. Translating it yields CASSFGGRLEKLFF.